Following are 3 T cell receptor beta chains from one sample sequenced in a study of CD8 T cells in Susac syndrome. Reverse transcription of 0.5 to 1 ug RNA was performed with random hexamers. Via MiXCR, TCRdb re-called the immunoSEQ multiplex PCR reads, giving one row per CDR3 protein. The profile shows about 120,000 distinct CDR3 sequences, just under 95% of them singletons. The sequenced sample consisted of CD8+ T cells from PBMCs. These receptors originate from a human donor with Susac syndrome.

The J gene is TRBJ2-7, the V gene TRBV20-1, with TRBD2 as a possible D gene (7 bases). The germline V gene encodes CDR1 DFQATT and CDR2 SNEGSKA (reference sequence). V was pared by 0 bases and J by 5 bases, with 17 bases between. The CDR3 has 15 amino acids. The CDR3 sequence: CSARDIRGASHEQYF. The DNA of the CDR3 is TGCAGTGCTAGAGATATTCGGGGGGCTAGTCACGAGCAGTACTTC.

This clonotype appeared once. The chain couples TRBV27 to TRBJ2-1; D possibly uses TRBD1 or TRBD2 (5 bases each). Germline V gives CDR1 MNHEY, CDR2 SMNVEV (reference sequence). The V end was cut by 2 bases, the J end by 3 bases, with 8 bases between. CDR3 length: 14 amino acids. The CDR3 DNA follows: TGTGCCAGCAGTTTACGGGGCCGCTACAATGAGCAGTTCTTC. It encodes CASSLRGRYNEQFF.

The gene calls are TRBV6-5 and TRBJ2-7, with 7 positions matching TRBD1. The V gene's germline CDR1 is MNHEY and CDR2 SVGAGI. The CDR3 extends over 12 amino acids. V was clipped by 6 bases and J by 5 bases; unmatched bases: 4. The CDR3 is CASSTTGDEQYF. The CDR3 DNA sequence: TGTGCCAGCAGCACAACAGGGGACGAGCAGTACTTC.